The 5 T cell receptor beta chains below come from one sample, sequenced in a study of cytomegalovirus exposure and HLA in healthy donors. PCR used 60 Vbeta primers and 13 Jbeta primers. Libraries were prepared by immunoSEQ multiplex PCR; TCRdb keeps only in-frame clonotypes and omits some of them. This table holds 150,000 to 200,000 clones, roughly 80% found once. Sequenced material: PBMCs. The receptors were sampled from a male donor in good health and CMV-seronegative.

The J gene is TRBJ2-1, the V gene TRBV9, with TRBD2 matching over 9 bases. This CDR3 spans 17 amino acids. Trimming cost V 0 bases and J 2 bases; bases outside gene matches: 6. Germline V lookup: CDR1 SGDLS, CDR2 YYNGEE. CDR3: CASSVGGGTSPYNEQFF. The CDR3, as DNA: TGTGCCAGCAGCGTAGGAGGGGGGACTAGCCCCTACAATGAGCAGTTCTTC.

This CDR3 reads CASSFIKGGSPSGNTIYF. For the CDR3, the DNA is TGTGCCAGCAGTTTCATCAAGGGGGGGTCTCCCTCTGGAAACACCATATATTTT. The chain combines TRBV28 with TRBJ1-3, with D perhaps matching TRBD1 (6 bases). Germline CDR1 and CDR2: MDHEN and SYDVKM. Trimming stripped 3 bases from V and 0 bases from J, with 18 bases between. This CDR3 spans 18 amino acids.

The genes are TRBV15 and TRBJ2-7; 7 bases align to TRBD1. Trimming at V came to 0 bases and at J to 5 bases, leaving 10 bases not matched to a gene. CDR1 is LNHNV and CDR2 is YYDKDF in the germline V gene (reference sequence). CDR3 size: 16 residues. The CDR3 spells CATSRDLDRWRHEQYF. CDR3 DNA sequence: TGTGCCACCAGCAGAGATCTGGACAGGTGGCGTCACGAGCAGTACTTC.

The chain combines TRBV19 with TRBJ1-1; unclear D gene. V was clipped by 5 bases and J by 1 base, with 14 bases between them. Looked up from germline, CDR1 is LNHDA and CDR2 is SQIVND (reference sequence). The length of the CDR3 is 15 residues. The CDR3 sequence: CASSPREAGNTEAFF. The CDR3 nucleotides are TGTGCCAGTAGTCCCCGGGAGGCGGGGAACACTGAAGCTTTCTTT.

The CDR3 region is CASSLAPLRGGADTQYF. CDR3 nucleotide sequence: TGTGCCAGCAGCTTAGCCCCCCTGAGGGGGGGGGCAGATACGCAGTATTTT. The rearrangement joins TRBV11-2 to TRBJ2-3; the D gene is possibly TRBD2 (7 bases). The CDR3 totals 17 residues. CDR1 is SGHAT, CDR2 FQNNGV, per germline. The V and J ends lost 1 base and 4 bases respectively, with 18 bases between them.